The 7 T cell receptor beta chains reported below all come from one sample, sequenced in a study of blood T cells in healthy people across ages. It was with a sample-barcoded 5' primer and a J-beta primer mix that a second PCR of roughly 7 to 12 cycles was run. TCRdb recomputed calls from the 5' RACE reads with MiXCR, one row per CDR3 protein. Here the sample spans fewer than 2 million distinct CDR3 sequences, 39% being singletons. Source material: blood. These receptors were obtained from a human donor in good health.

A few counts support this clonotype. This may be a read error: a much more frequent sequence differs by one nucleotide. The chain is built from TRBV4-2 and TRBJ2-1, with D perhaps TRBD2 (5 bases). Germline V gives CDR1 LGHNA, CDR2 YNFKEQ. CDR3 length equals 15 residues. The V gene lost 0 bases and the J gene lost 13 bases, with 19 bases spanning the gap. The CDR3 DNA sequence: TGTGCCAGCAGCCAAGAATTGGGTAGAAGGGAGACCCAGTTCTTC. The encoded protein is CASSQELGRRETQFF.

Remarks on this clonotype: One end of the junction is discordant with germline, which a read error may explain. The rearrangement links TRBV4-3 to TRBJ2-1; TRBD2 aligns across 9 bases. CDR1 and CDR2 from the germline V gene are LGHNA and YSLEER. The CDR3 totals 18 residues. For the CDR3, the DNA is TGCACCAGCAGCCAAGTGCGCGGAGCGGGGGGCCTCCACAATGAGCAGTTCTTC. Protein: CTSSQVRGAGGLHNEQFF.

In its sample, this clonotype was seen a few times. The V call is TRBV4-1, the J call TRBJ2-5; a weak D match, TRBD1 (7 bases). Germline V gene sequence: CDR1 MGHRA, CDR2 YSYEKL. This CDR3 region has 18 residues. The ends were cut back, 4 bases at V and 4 bases at J, with 25 bases in the middle. The CDR3 coding sequence is TGCGCCAGCAGCCGTTATCCGGGGCAGGGGGGCCTTCCAGAGACCCAGTACTTC. This translates into CASSRYPGQGGLPETQYF.

This clonotype was seen a handful of times. Written as DNA, the CDR3 is TGTGCCAGCAGCCGGGACGCGGGGAACTATGGCTACACCTTC. Its translation is CASSRDAGNYGYTF. The chain combines TRBV5-5 with TRBJ1-2; D is possibly TRBD1 (5 bases). Germline V gives CDR1 SGHKS, CDR2 YYEKEE (reference sequence). The CDR3 is 14 amino acids. V lost 4 bases to trimming and J lost 2 bases, with 12 bases between them.

This clonotype was seen just once. V gene TRBV7-2 combines with J gene TRBJ1-5, with unresolved D. Trimming removed 1 base at V and 4 bases at J, with 11 bases between. The CDR3 is 15 amino acids. CDR1 SGHTA and CDR2 FQGNSA come from the germline V gene. This CDR3 is CASSLGFTKNQPQHF. As DNA, the CDR3 is TGTGCCAGCAGCTTAGGTTTCACAAAGAATCAGCCCCAGCATTTT.

The CDR3 nucleotides read TGTGCCAGCAGCCCAGACGGCGGGTCCACAGATACGCAGTATTTT. This codes for CASSPDGGSTDTQYF. The rearrangement uses TRBV3-1 and TRBJ2-3; TRBD2 is a possible D gene (5 bases). CDR3 size: 15 residues. CDR1 is LGHDT, CDR2 YNNKEL, per germline (reference sequence). The germline V and J ends were trimmed by 4 bases and 2 bases, with 13 bases remaining between them.

This clonotype came up a few times. Its ends do not fully match the called genes, so a read error is possible. The chain is built from TRBV2 and TRBJ2-1, with 13 bases identical to TRBD2. The V gene's germline CDR1 is SNHLY and CDR2 FYNNEI. The CDR3 has 15 amino acids. The DNA of the CDR3 is TGTACCAGCAGCGCCCCGGGACTAGCGGGGCATGAGCAGTTCTTC. It codes for CTSSAPGLAGHEQFF.